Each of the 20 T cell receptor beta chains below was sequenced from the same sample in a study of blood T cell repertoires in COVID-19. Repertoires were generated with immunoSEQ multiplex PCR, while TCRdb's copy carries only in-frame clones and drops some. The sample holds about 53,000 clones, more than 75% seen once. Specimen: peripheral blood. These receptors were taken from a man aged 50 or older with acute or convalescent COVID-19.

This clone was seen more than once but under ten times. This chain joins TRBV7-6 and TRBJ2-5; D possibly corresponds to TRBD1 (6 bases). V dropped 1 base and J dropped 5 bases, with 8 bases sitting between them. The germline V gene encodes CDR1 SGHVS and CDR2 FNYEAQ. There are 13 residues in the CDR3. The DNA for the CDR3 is TGTGCCAGCAGCTTAGGACAGGTTGAGACCCAGTACTTC. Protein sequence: CASSLGQVETQYF.

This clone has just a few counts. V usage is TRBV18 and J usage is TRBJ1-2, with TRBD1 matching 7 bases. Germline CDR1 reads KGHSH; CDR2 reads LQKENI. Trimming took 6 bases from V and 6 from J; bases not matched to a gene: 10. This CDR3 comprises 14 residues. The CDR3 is CASSQRQGIDGYTF. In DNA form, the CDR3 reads TGTGCCAGCTCCCAACGACAGGGTATCGATGGCTACACCTTC.

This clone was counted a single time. CDR3 sequence (DNA): TGTGCCAGCAGCTTGACGGGACAGGGGAATCAGCCCCAGCATTTT. It yields the protein CASSLTGQGNQPQHF. The chain employs TRBV9 and TRBJ1-5, with 10 nucleotides matching TRBD1. The germline CDR1 and CDR2 sequences are SGDLS and YYNGEE. After removal of 4 bases from V and 4 bases from J, the junction contained 5 bases not matched to a gene. The CDR3 contains 15 residues.

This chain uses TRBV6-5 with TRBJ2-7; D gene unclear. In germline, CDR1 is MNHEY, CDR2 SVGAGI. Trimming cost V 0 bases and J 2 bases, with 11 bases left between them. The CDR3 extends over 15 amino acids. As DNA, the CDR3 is TGTGCCAGCAGTTACTCACCGGAGATGACCTACGAGCAGTACTTC. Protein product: CASSYSPEMTYEQYF.

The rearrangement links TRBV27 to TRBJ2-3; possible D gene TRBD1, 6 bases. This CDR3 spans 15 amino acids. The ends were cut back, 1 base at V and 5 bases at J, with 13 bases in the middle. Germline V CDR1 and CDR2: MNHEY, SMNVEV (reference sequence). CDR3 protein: CASSLFWGRVDTQYF. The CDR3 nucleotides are TGTGCCAGCAGTTTATTTTGGGGGCGGGTAGATACGCAGTATTTT.

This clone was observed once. The chain's CDR3 is CASSLGVRYEQYF. CDR3 sequence (DNA): TGTGCCAGCAGCTTAGGGGTCAGGTACGAGCAGTACTTC. The chain employs TRBV11-2 and TRBJ2-7; D gene unclear. V was pared by 1 base and J by 4 bases, with 8 bases between. Germline CDR1 is SGHAT and CDR2 is FQNNGV. The CDR3 runs to 13 residues. Based on the CDR3 plus reference TRBV11-2 and TRBJ2-7, the full variable domain is EAGVAQSPRYKIIEKRQSVAFWCNPISGHATLYWYQQILGQGPKLLIQFQNNGVVDDSQLPKDRFSAERLKGVDSTLKIQPAKLEDSAVYLCASSLGVRYEQYFGPGTRLTVT.

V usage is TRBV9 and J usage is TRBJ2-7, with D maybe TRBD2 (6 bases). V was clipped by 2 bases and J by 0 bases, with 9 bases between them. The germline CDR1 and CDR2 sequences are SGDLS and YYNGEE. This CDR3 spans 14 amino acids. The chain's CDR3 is CASSVGTHSYEQYF. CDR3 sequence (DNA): TGTGCCAGCAGCGTTGGGACTCACTCCTACGAGCAGTACTTC.

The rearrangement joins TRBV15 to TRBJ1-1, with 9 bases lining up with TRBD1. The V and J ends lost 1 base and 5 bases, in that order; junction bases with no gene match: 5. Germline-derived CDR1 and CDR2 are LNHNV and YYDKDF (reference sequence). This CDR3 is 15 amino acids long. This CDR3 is CATSRGTGGETEAFF. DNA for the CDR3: TGTGCCACCAGCAGAGGAACAGGGGGCGAGACTGAAGCTTTCTTT.

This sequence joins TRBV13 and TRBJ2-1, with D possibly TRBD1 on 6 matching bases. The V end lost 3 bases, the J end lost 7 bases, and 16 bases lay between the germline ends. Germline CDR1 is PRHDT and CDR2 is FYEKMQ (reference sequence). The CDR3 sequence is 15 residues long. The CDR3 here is CASSFPSIRGNEQFF. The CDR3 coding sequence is TGTGCCAGCAGCTTCCCGTCCATTAGGGGGAATGAGCAGTTCTTC. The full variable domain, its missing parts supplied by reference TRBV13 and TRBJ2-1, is AAGVIQSPRHLIKEKRETATLKCYPIPRHDTVYWYQQGPGQDPQFLISFYEKMQSDKGSIPDRFSAQQFSDYHSELNMSSLELGDSALYFCASSFPSIRGNEQFFGPGTRLTVL.

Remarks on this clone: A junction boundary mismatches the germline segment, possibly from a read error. The CDR3 DNA reads as TGTGCTAGCAGCTTAGAGGGGTCGGGTTCACCCCTCCACTTT. This codes for CASSLEGSGSPLHF. This chain joins TRBV7-7 and TRBJ1-6, with D possibly being TRBD1 (5 bases). The CDR3 extends over 14 amino acids. CDR1 and CDR2 from the germline V gene are SSHAT and FNYEAQ (reference sequence).

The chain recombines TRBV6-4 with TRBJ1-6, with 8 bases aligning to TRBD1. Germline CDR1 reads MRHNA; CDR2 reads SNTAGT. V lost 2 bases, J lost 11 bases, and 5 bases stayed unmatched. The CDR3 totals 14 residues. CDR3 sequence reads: CASSDIWDRTPLHF. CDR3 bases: TGTGCCAGCAGTGACATTTGGGACAGGACACCCCTCCACTTT.

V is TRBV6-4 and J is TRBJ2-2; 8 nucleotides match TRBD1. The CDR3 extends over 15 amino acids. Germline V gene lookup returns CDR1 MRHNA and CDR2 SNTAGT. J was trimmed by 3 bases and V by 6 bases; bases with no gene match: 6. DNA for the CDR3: TGTGCCAGCAGGGCCACAGGGGGTGACACCGGGGAGCTGTTTTTT. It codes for CASRATGGDTGELFF.

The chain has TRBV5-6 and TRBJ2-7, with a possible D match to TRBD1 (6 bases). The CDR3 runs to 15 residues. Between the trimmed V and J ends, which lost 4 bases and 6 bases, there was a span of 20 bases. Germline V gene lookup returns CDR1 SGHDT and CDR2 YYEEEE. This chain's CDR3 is CASSPTGRGGVEQYF. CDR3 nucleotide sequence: TGTGCCAGCAGCCCGACAGGTCGGGGCGGAGTCGAGCAGTACTTC.

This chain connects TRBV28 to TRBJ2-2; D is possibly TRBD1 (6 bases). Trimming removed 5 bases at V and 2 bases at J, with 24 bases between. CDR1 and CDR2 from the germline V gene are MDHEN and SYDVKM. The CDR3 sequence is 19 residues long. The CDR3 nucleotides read TGTGCCAGCAGTCCGACGTGGGCAGGGGTTCATTTTAACACCGGGGAGCTGTTTTTT. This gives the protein CASSPTWAGVHFNTGELFF.

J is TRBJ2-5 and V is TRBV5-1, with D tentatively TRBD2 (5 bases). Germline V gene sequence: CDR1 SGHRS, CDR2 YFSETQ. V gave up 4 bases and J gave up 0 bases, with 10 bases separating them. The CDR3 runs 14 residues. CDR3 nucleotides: TGCGCCAGCAGCCAGTCCGGGAACCAAGAGACCCAGTACTTC. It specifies CASSQSGNQETQYF. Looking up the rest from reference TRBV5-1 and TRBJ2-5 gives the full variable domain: KAGVTQTPRYLIKTRGQQVTLSCSPISGHRSVSWYQQTPGQGLQFLFEYFSETQRNKGNFPGRFSGRQFSNSRSEMNVSTLELGDSALYLCASSQSGNQETQYFGPGTRLLVL.

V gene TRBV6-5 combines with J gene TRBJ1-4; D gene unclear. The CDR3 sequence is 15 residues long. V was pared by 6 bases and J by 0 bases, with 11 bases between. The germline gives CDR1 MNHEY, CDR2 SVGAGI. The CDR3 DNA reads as TGTGCCAGCAGCCGACTATTGGCAACTAATGAAAAACTGTTTTTT. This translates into CASSRLLATNEKLFF.

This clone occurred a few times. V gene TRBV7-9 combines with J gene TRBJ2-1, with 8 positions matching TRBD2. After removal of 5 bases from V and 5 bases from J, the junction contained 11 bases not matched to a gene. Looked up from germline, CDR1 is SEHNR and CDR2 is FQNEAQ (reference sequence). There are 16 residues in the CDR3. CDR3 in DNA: TGTGCCAGCAGCCCATCGGGGGGGGCTTACAACAATGAGCAGTTCTTC. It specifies CASSPSGGAYNNEQFF.

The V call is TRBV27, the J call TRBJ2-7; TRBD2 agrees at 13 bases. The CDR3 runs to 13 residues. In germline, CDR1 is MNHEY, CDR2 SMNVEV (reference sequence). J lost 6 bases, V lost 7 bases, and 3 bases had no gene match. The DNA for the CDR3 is TGTGCCAGCACCGGACTAGCGGGAGTCGAGCAGTACTTC. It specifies CASTGLAGVEQYF.

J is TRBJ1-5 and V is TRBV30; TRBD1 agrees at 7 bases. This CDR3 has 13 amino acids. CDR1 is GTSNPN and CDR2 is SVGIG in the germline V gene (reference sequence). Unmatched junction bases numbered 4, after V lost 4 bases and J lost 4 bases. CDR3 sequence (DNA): TGTGCCTGGACAGCAGGGGGAAATCAGCCCCAGCATTTT. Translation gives CAWTAGGNQPQHF.

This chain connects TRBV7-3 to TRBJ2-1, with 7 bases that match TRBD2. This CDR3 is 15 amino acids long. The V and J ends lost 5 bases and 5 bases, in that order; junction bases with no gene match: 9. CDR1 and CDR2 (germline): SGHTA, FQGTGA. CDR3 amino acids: CASSPGGSRDNEQFF. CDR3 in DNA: TGTGCCAGCAGCCCCGGCGGGAGTAGGGACAATGAGCAGTTCTTC.